What follows are 15 T cell receptor beta chains derived from one specimen sequenced in a study of OX40 agonist ivuxolimab in advanced cancers. TCRdb keeps only in-frame clones here, not all; method: immunoSEQ multiplex PCR. The sample lists approximately 80,000 clones, around 94% occurring once. The sequencing here drew on CD4+ or CD8+ T cells sorted from blood, taken in a trial of the OX40 agonist ivuxolimab. The receptors derive from an adult with an advanced solid tumor such as melanoma, head and neck, liver or kidney cancer.

The genes are TRBV4-2 and TRBJ2-7, with 8 bases lining up with TRBD1. J lost 7 bases, V lost 2 bases, and 10 bases had no gene match. CDR1 and CDR2 (germline): LGHNA, YNFKEQ. This CDR3 is built from 15 residues. The CDR3, as DNA: TGTGCCAGCAGCCAAAGCCCCGGACAGGGTACGGAGCAGTACTTC. Residues: CASSQSPGQGTEQYF.

The rearrangement links TRBV5-1 to TRBJ2-7, with 10 nucleotides matching TRBD1. There are 16 residues in the CDR3. The J segment lost 6 bases and the V segment lost 3 bases, leaving 12 bases of the junction unmatched. Germline CDR1 and CDR2: SGHRS and YFSETQ. The CDR3, as DNA: TGCGCCAGCAGCTCTTTGCCGGGACAGGGGTCGAGCGAGCAGTACTTC. It specifies CASSSLPGQGSSEQYF.

The chain employs TRBV6-5 and TRBJ2-3; D is uncertain. The CDR3 runs to 13 residues. Germline values: CDR1 MNHEY, CDR2 SVGAGI. Between the trimmed V and J ends, which lost 7 bases and 0 bases, there was a span of 8 bases. Written as DNA, the CDR3 is TGTGCCAGCACCGACCCTAGCACAGATACGCAGTATTTT. Protein: CASTDPSTDTQYF.

V gene TRBV5-6 combines with J gene TRBJ1-5, with 7 bases matching TRBD1. Losses at the gene ends were 4 bases for V and 0 bases for J; bases not matched to a gene: 13. CDR1 is SGHDT, CDR2 YYEEEE, per germline. The CDR3 extends over 18 amino acids. The CDR3 sequence is CASSPRDRKTDSNQPQHF. The CDR3 DNA is TGTGCCAGCAGCCCAAGGGACAGAAAAACGGATAGCAATCAGCCCCAGCATTTT.

V and J are TRBV7-2 and TRBJ2-3; D is unresolved. The CDR3 consists of 14 residues. Trimming pared 11 bases from V and 2 bases from J, leaving 17 bases between. Germline V gene sequence: CDR1 SGHTA, CDR2 FQGNSA. The CDR3 DNA reads TGTGCCTTCTCACCCGACCCCTTCACAGATACGCAGTATTTT. The encoded protein is CAFSPDPFTDTQYF.

The V call is TRBV4-1, the J call TRBJ2-5, with a possible D match to TRBD2 (5 bases). The germline gives CDR1 MGHRA, CDR2 YSYEKL. Between the trimmed V and J ends, which lost 4 bases and 5 bases, there was a span of 14 bases. The CDR3 length is 14 residues. The CDR3 here is CASSLDTEGETQYF. CDR3 nucleotides: TGCGCCAGCAGCCTCGACACCGAGGGCGAGACCCAGTACTTC.

This sequence joins TRBV11-2 and TRBJ2-5; 12 nucleotides align to TRBD2. CDR1 is SGHAT and CDR2 is FQNNGV in the germline V gene. Unmatched junction bases numbered 11, after V lost 5 bases and J lost 7 bases. This CDR3 is built from 16 residues. CDR3 in DNA: TGTGCCAGCAGCACCCCCCCTAGCGGGGGGGCTGGGACCCAGTACTTC. Amino acids: CASSTPPSGGAGTQYF.

The genes are TRBV7-9 and TRBJ2-7; TRBD2 matches at 9 bases. V was clipped by 5 bases and J by 0 bases; unmatched bases: 8. CDR1 is SEHNR and CDR2 is FQNEAQ in the germline V gene (reference sequence). This CDR3 is built from 16 residues. The CDR3 protein is CASSGRLAAPSYEQYF. The CDR3 DNA sequence: TGTGCCAGCAGCGGAAGACTAGCGGCCCCCTCCTACGAGCAGTACTTC.

The gene calls are TRBV4-1 and TRBJ2-1; 11 nucleotides line up with TRBD2. V shed 1 base, J shed 3 bases, and the junction held 2 bases outside the gene matches. The CDR3 length is 16 residues. The V gene's germline CDR1 is MGHRA and CDR2 YSYEKL. The CDR3 spells CASSQGGLADYNEQFF. The CDR3 DNA follows: TGCGCCAGCAGCCAAGGGGGACTAGCGGACTACAATGAGCAGTTCTTC.

V and J are TRBV27 and TRBJ2-7, with TRBD1 matching 8 bases. The V gene end was trimmed by 2 bases and the J gene end by 3 bases; junction bases not matched to a gene: 3. The germline CDR1 and CDR2 sequences are MNHEY and SMNVEV (reference sequence). CDR3 length: 14 amino acids. The CDR3 spells CASSLPGQGYEQYF. The CDR3 nucleotides read TGTGCCAGCAGTTTACCCGGACAGGGCTACGAGCAGTACTTC.

The J gene is TRBJ2-2, the V gene TRBV19, with 7 bases identical to TRBD2. The CDR3 contains 16 residues. Germline assignment: CDR1 LNHDA and CDR2 SQIVND (reference sequence). With 5 bases clipped from V and 0 bases from J, the junction kept 6 bases outside the gene matches. In nucleotides, the CDR3 is TGTGCCAGTAGTCCAAGCGGGACCACGAACACCGGGGAGCTGTTTTTT. This sequence encodes CASSPSGTTNTGELFF.

The chain has TRBV6-5 and TRBJ2-5, with a tentative D call TRBD2 (5 bases). V was clipped by 4 bases and J by 5 bases, with 11 bases between them. The CDR3 has 13 residues. Germline V gene data show CDR1 as MNHEY and CDR2 as SVGAGI. For the CDR3, the DNA is TGTGCCAGCAGTTCCCCTAGCCCGGAGACCCAGTACTTC. It encodes CASSSPSPETQYF.

J is TRBJ2-1 and V is TRBV7-9, with D perhaps assigned TRBD1 or TRBD2 (5 bases each). V dropped 4 bases and J dropped 10 bases, with 26 bases sitting between them. Germline lookup yields CDR1 SEHNR and CDR2 FQNEAQ (reference sequence). The CDR3 is 17 amino acids. CDR3 loop: CASSSQEGRDPLGEQFF. CDR3 nucleotide sequence: TGTGCCAGCAGCTCCCAAGAAGGCAGGGACCCACTAGGAGAGCAGTTCTTC.

The J gene is TRBJ1-2, the V gene TRBV9, with D possibly matching TRBD1 (6 bases). CDR1 and CDR2 from the germline V gene are SGDLS and YYNGEE. The CDR3 runs to 14 residues. The V end was cut by 0 bases, the J end by 8 bases, with 14 bases between. CDR3 in amino acids: CASSVGTAAGGYTF. Written as DNA, the CDR3 is TGTGCCAGCAGCGTAGGGACAGCAGCGGGGGGCTACACCTTC.

This chain joins TRBV6-6 and TRBJ2-7, with TRBD2 matching 9 bases. The junction had 3 bases not matched to a gene; V was cut back by 2 bases and J by 1 base. Germline V gene lookup returns CDR1 MNHNY and CDR2 SVGAGI (reference sequence). The CDR3 extends over 15 amino acids. In DNA form, the CDR3 reads TGTGCCAGCAGTTACCGGCTAGCGGGGTCCTACGAGCAGTACTTC. As protein: CASSYRLAGSYEQYF.